The source of this TCR beta chain is a study of shared clonotypes between healthy human individuals. This clone was found a few times. This same CDR3 is encoded by further DNA sequences in the sample. V lost 2 bases to trimming and J lost 3 bases; unmatched junction nucleotides: 0. Germline V CDR1 and CDR2: SGHTA, FQGTGA. The CDR3 is 13 amino acids. A CD45RA-negative memory subset and a CD45RA+ naive subset were separated from the CD4+ cells. Here immunoSEQ multiplex PCR was the method, and the copy in TCRdb shows in-frame clones only, minus some. The sample carries 2 million to 2.5 million clones, 85% to 95% recorded once.

This TCR was recovered from a man between 18 and 35 years old in good health. Some clones in this sample may be carry-over from other donors' samples. Sequences were obtained from naive CD4+ T cells from PBMCs. Described subset: CD45RA+ positively selected. The chain employs TRBV7-3 and TRBJ2-5, with 7 bases matching TRBD2. CDR3 protein: CASSLLAEETQYF. DNA for the CDR3: TGTGCCAGCAGCTTACTAGCGGAAGAGACCCAGTACTTC.